This T cell receptor (beta chain) came from a study of blood T cells in healthy people across ages. On this clonotype itself: Its antigen is not known.

This CDR3 has 13 residues. CDR1 is MNHEY, CDR2 SMNVEV, per germline (reference sequence). Total RNA, at least 5.5 micrograms per sample, came from PBMCs. Study-level findings and limits: Diversity of TCR beta per million T cells declined in a roughly linear way with age. In long-lived donors, naive CD4+ cell counts and diversity exceeded those of aged donors.

Next came a second PCR, run for about 6 to 11 cycles, which used a sample-barcoded 5' primer along with a J-beta primer mix. Every cDNA was tagged by a template-switch adaptor with 12 random nucleotides. TCRdb analysed the 5' RACE reads with MiXCR anew, one entry per CDR3 protein. The repertoire has about 970,000 distinct CDR3 sequences, about 53% of them found once; the top ten carry over 20%. The TCR sequence derives from a woman aged 60-75 years in good health. Sequencing used blood. The chain recombines TRBV27 with TRBJ2-5, with TRBD1 matching over 9 bases. Near its end, the DNA agrees better with TRBJ2-7, so the J call may be wrong. The CDR3 bases are TGTGCCAACAGGGACAGGGAGGGGGGCGAGCAGTACTTC. It codes for CANRDREGGEQYF.